This T cell receptor (beta chain) derives from a study of tumor and adjacent non-tumor tissue in lung cancer. Study at large: Aged roughly 31 to 80 years, patients included 10 men and 5 women with stage I to III disease. Samples averaged approximately 3.9 million productive TCRbeta reads each. Study-level points and caveats: Shorter survival was associated with higher TCR diversity in tumors.

As concerns this clonotype: Its antigen is not known. One base away lies a much larger clone, so this may be a sequencing read error.

RNA was extracted from bulk tissue without any cell sorting. The normal lung tissue was taken more than 3 cm from the tumor edge. A modified ARM-PCR protocol with three rounds of nested PCR amplified TCRbeta. MiXCR, applied by TCRdb to the multiplex PCR reads, yields one record per CDR3 protein. The data contain roughly 75,000 distinct CDR3 sequences, approximately 80% of them singletons. Germline loops: CDR1 SGHTA, CDR2 FQGNSA. The CDR3 spans 16 residues. Sequenced: distant non-tumor lung tissue. The rearrangement links TRBV7-2 to TRBJ2-7; 7 nucleotides match TRBD2. This TCR derives from a man in his sixties with non-small cell lung cancer. This CDR3 reads CACSSDTSGVYYEQYF. The CDR3, as DNA: TGTGCCTGCAGCTCAGACACGAGCGGGGTCTACTACGAGCAGTACTTC.